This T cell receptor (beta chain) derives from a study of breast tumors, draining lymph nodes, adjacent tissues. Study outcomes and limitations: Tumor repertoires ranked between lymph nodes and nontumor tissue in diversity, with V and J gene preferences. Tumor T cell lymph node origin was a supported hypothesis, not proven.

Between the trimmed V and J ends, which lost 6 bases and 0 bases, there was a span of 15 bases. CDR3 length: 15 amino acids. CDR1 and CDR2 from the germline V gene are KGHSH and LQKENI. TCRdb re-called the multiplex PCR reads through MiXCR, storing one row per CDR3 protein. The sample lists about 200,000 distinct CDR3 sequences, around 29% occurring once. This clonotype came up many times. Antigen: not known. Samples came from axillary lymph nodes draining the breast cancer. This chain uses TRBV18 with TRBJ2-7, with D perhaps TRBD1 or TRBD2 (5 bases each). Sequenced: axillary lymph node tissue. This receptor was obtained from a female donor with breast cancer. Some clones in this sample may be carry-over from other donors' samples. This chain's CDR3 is CASSPGRLSSYEQYF. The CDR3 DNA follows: TGTGCCAGCTCCCCAGGGAGACTCAGCTCCTACGAGCAGTACTTC.